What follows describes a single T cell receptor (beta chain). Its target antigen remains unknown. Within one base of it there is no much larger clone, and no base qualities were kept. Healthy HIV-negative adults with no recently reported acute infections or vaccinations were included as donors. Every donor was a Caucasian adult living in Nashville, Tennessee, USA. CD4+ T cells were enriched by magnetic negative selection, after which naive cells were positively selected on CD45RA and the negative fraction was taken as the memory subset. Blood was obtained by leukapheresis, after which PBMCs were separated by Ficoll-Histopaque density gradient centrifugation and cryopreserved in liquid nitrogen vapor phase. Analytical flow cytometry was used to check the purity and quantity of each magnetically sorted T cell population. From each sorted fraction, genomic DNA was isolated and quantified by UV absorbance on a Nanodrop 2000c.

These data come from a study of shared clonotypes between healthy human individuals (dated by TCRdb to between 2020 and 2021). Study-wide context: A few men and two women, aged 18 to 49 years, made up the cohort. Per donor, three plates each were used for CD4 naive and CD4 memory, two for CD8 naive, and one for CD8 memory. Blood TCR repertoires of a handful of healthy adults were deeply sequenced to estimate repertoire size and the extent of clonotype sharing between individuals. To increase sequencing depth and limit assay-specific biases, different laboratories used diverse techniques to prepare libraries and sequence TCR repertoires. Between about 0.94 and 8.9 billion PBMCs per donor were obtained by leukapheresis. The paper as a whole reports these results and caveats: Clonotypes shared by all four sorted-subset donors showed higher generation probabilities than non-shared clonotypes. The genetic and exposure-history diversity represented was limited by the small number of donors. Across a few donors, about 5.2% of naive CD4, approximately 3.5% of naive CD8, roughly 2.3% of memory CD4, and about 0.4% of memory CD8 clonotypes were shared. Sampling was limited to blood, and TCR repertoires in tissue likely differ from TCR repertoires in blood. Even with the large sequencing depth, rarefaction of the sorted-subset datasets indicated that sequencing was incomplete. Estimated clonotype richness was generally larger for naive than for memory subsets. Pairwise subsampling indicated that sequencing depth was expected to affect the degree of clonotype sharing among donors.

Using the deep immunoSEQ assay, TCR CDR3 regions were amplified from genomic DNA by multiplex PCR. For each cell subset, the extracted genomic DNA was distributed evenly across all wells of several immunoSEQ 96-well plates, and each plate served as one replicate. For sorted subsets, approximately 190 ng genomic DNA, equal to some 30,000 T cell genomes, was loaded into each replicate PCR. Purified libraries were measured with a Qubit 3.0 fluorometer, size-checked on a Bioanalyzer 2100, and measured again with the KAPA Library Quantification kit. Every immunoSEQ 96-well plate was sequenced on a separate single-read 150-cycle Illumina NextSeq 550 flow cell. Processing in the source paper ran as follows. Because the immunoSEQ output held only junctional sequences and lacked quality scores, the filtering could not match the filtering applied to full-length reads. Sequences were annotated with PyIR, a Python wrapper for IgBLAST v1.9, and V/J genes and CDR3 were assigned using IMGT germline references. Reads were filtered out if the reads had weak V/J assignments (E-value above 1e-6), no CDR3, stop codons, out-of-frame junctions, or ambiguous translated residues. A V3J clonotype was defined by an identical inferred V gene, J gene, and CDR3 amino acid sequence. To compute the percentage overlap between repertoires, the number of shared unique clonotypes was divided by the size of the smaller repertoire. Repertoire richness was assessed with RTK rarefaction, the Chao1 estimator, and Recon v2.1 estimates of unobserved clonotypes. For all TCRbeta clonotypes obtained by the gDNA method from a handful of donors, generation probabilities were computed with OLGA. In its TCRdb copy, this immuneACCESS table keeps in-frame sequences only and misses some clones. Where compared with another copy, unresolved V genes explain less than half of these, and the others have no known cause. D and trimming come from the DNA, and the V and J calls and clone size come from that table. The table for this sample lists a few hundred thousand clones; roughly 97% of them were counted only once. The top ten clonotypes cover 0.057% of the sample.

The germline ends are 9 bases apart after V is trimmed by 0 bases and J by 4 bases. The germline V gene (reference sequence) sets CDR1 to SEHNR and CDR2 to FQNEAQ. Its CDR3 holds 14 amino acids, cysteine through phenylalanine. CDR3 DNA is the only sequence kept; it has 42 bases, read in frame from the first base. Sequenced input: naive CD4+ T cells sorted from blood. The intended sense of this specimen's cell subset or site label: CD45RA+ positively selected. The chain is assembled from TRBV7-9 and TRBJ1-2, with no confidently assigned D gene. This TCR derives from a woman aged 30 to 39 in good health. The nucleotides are TGTGCCAGCAGCTTAGCCGGGCAGATCTATGGCTACACCTTC. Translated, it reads CASSLAGQIYGYTF.